This entry concerns a single TCR beta chain. Its recognized antigen is unknown. No quality values exist for individual bases; no much larger clone is one base distant. TCRbeta CDR3 regions were amplified from genomic DNA using the immunoSEQ Assay, a bias-controlled multiplex PCR. The study's processing was this. Nucleated cell counts per sample were estimated from amplification of reference gene primers within the assay. To quantify the absolute abundance of each unique TCRbeta CDR3 rearrangement, sequence reads were collapsed and filtered. For each sample, productive Simpson clonality was calculated as the square root of Simpson's diversity index over productive rearrangements. TCRdb obtained this table from immuneACCESS and retained in-frame rearrangements with V and J assigned. These tables miss some clones; where compared with another copy, unresolved V genes account for less than half of the shortfall, and the remainder is unexplained. V and J calls and clone size are given by that table; D and trimming were obtained from the DNA. The sample has 65,000 to 95,000 clones on record, 85% to 90% of them singletons. The top ten hold approximately 4.3% of the sample.

This record belongs to a study of blood T cell repertoires in COVID-19 (TCRdb year 2020). In the study overall: Collaborator samples came from the United States, Italy and Spain and covered acute and convalescent phases of COVID-19. Subjects who had been exposed to COVID-19, were actively infected with it, or had recovered from it provided the deeply sampled blood TCRbeta repertoires that made up the dataset. HLA class I and class II types, where available, came from metadata supplied by the sample provider rather than from assay-based typing. The repertoires were made available in a free public database intended to serve as a resource for research on the immune response to SARS-CoV-2. Sample metadata almost always included a de-identified subject ID, COVID-19 status, age in years and sex. The samples were drawn from two sources: the first 160 participants of the ongoing ImmuneRACE study, and over 1,000 subjects contributed by 6 global collaborators. The material from the prospective study consisted of cDNA or gDNA derived from T cells, B-cell-depleted T cells, or PBMCs. Broad study findings and their caveats: How much clinical and demographic metadata was included differed by source and by participant, and the metadata was provided uncurated.

From a lookup of the germline V gene, CDR1 and CDR2 are SGHTA and FQGNSA. The V end loses 1 base and the J end loses 8 bases, and a stretch of 11 bases separates them. The CDR3, cysteine through phenylalanine, is 14 amino acids long. CDR3 DNA is the only sequence kept; it has 42 bases, read in frame from the first base. The collaborating institutions used their own protocols to collect whole blood in K2EDTA tubes. For TCRbeta analysis, collaborators shipped samples as frozen whole blood, isolated PBMCs, or DNA extracted from either of those sample types. The sequence links TRBV7-2 to TRBJ1-4; no D segment can be confidently identified. This TCR came from a man aged 50 to 59 with active COVID-19. Sample: peripheral blood. The sequenced DNA: TGTGCCAGCAGCTTAGTGGGAGGGAGAGAAAAACTGTTTTTT. This codes for CASSLVGGREKLFF.